The 13 T cell receptor beta chains below were found in one sample sequenced in a study of early T cells in non-severe SARS-CoV-2 infection. One entry per CDR3 protein results from TCRdb running MiXCR on the 5' RACE reads. The sample lists 40,000 to 60,000 distinct CDR3 sequences; more than 5.5% were seen once. Sequences were derived from whole blood, sampled at baseline. The receptors derive from an adult who was a healthcare worker with PCR-confirmed SARS-CoV-2 infection or an uninfected control (not recorded which).

This clonotype came up a few times. The J gene is TRBJ2-7, the V gene TRBV7-3, with 11 bases aligning to TRBD2. This CDR3 spans 16 amino acids. CDR1 is SGHTA and CDR2 is FQGTGA in the germline V gene. Trimming removed 0 bases from V and 4 bases from J; junction bases left unmatched: 5. The CDR3, as DNA: TGTGCCAGCAGCTTAACGTCTAGCGGGGGGTCATACGAGCAGTACTTC. Translating it yields CASSLTSSGGSYEQYF.

The table lists this clonotype with a few counts. The chain is built from TRBV4-3 and TRBJ2-1, with D perhaps matching TRBD1 (7 bases). V was shortened by 1 base and J by 3 bases, with 10 bases between the two germline ends. CDR1 and CDR2 from the germline V gene are LGHNA and YSLEER. This CDR3 is built from 15 residues. CDR3 bases: TGCGCCAGCAGCCAAGCCAGGGGGGTCTACAATGAGCAGTTCTTC. Amino acids: CASSQARGVYNEQFF.

This clonotype turned up a few times. The chain recombines TRBV9 with TRBJ1-2; D may be TRBD1 (6 bases). Trimming left V 3 bases short and J 1 base short, with 13 bases between. This CDR3 is built from 15 residues. From germline, CDR1 is SGDLS and CDR2 YYNGEE. The DNA for the CDR3 is TGTGCCAGCAGCGAATACAGGGATAATAACTATGGCTACACCTTC. Translating it yields CASSEYRDNNYGYTF.

The table lists this clonotype with many counts. The chain uses TRBV6-5 and TRBJ2-7; no reliable D call. V dropped 0 bases and J dropped 3 bases, with 9 bases sitting between them. The CDR3 is made up of 14 amino acids. CDR1 and CDR2 (germline): MNHEY, SVGAGI. The CDR3 sequence is CASSYSWTGYEQYF. CDR3 DNA sequence: TGTGCCAGCAGTTACTCGTGGACGGGCTACGAGCAGTACTTC.

This sequence joins TRBV7-9 and TRBJ2-7; perhaps TRBD2 as D (5 bases). Germline-derived CDR1 and CDR2 are SEHNR and FQNEAQ (reference sequence). Trimming pared 4 bases from V and 11 bases from J, leaving 12 bases between. The CDR3 has 11 amino acids. CDR3: CASSYPGSEYF. In DNA, the CDR3 is TGTGCCAGCAGCTATCCGGGAAGCGAGTACTTC. Filled out from reference TRBV7-9 and TRBJ2-7, the complete variable domain reads DTGVSQNPRHKITKRGQNVTFRCDPISEHNRLYWYRQTLGQGPEFLTYFQNEAQLEKSRLLSDRFSAERPKGSFSTLEIQRTEQGDSAMYLCASSYPGSEYFGPGTRLTVT.

V is TRBV2 and J is TRBJ2-7, with D uncertain. Germline V lookup: CDR1 SNHLY, CDR2 FYNNEI. V lost 3 bases and J lost 5, with 11 bases in between. The CDR3 sequence is 13 residues long. CDR3 coding DNA: TGTGCCAGCAGTGAGGGATGGGGTAACGAGCAGTACTTC. This codes for CASSEGWGNEQYF.

This clonotype has ten or more counts. The chain recombines TRBV20-1 with TRBJ1-6; TRBD1 might be the D (5 bases). V lost 3 bases and J lost 7, with 10 bases in between. Germline V CDR1 and CDR2: DFQATT, SNEGSKA (reference sequence). This CDR3 comprises 13 residues. The CDR3 sequence: CSARQGMNSPLHF. Written as DNA, the CDR3 is TGCAGTGCTAGGCAGGGTATGAATTCACCCCTCCACTTT.

This clonotype was observed a handful of times. The chain recombines TRBV5-6 with TRBJ2-1, with 7 bases aligning to TRBD1. Germline values: CDR1 SGHDT, CDR2 YYEEEE. There are 14 residues in the CDR3. V was pared by 4 bases and J by 8 bases, with 9 bases of the junction left unmatched. The CDR3 sequence: CASSAYTTGHEQFF. The DNA for the CDR3 is TGTGCCAGCAGCGCCTATACGACAGGGCATGAGCAGTTCTTC.

This clonotype came up many times. This chain's CDR3 is CASSRGGSSYNEQFF. Here the CDR3 DNA reads TGTGCCAGCAGCAGAGGGGGCAGCTCCTACAATGAGCAGTTCTTC. The V call is TRBV7-8, the J call TRBJ2-1, with 7 bases fitting TRBD1. The ends lost 5 bases at V and 0 bases at J; junction bases unmatched: 4. Germline CDR1 and CDR2: SGHVS and FQNEAQ. CDR3 length: 15 residues.

The V call is TRBV6-2 or TRBV6-3, the J call TRBJ1-6; perhaps TRBD1 as D (6 bases). Germline V gives CDR1 MNHEY, CDR2 SVGEGT. This CDR3 is built from 13 residues. Trimming stripped 6 bases from V and 10 bases from J, with 13 bases between. CDR3 nucleotide sequence: TGTGCCAGCAGGGGGGCCACAGGGTCACCCCTCCACTTT. Amino acid sequence: CASRGATGSPLHF.

The genes are TRBV7-8 and TRBJ2-3; tentatively, D is TRBD1 (5 bases). V lost 4 bases to trimming and J lost 0 bases, with 14 bases between them. CDR1 is SGHVS, CDR2 FQNEAQ, per germline. There are 16 residues in the CDR3. The CDR3 DNA reads as TGTGCCAGCAGCTGGGTAACAGGCCGTAGCACAGATACGCAGTATTTT. Encoded protein: CASSWVTGRSTDTQYF. Complete variable domain (other parts from reference TRBV7-8 and TRBJ2-3): GAGVSQSPRYKVAKRGQDVALRCDPISGHVSLFWYQQALGQGPEFLTYFQNEAQLDKSGLPSDRFFAERPEGSVSTLKIQRTQQEDSAVYLCASSWVTGRSTDTQYFGPGTRLTVL.

This clonotype turned up a few times. This sequence joins TRBV7-3 and TRBJ1-4, with a possible D match to TRBD1 (5 bases). The CDR3 has 15 amino acids. V lost 3 bases, J lost 1 base, and 9 bases lay in between. Germline V gives CDR1 SGHTA, CDR2 FQGTGA. The CDR3 here is CASSLTVGTNEKLFF. In DNA form, the CDR3 reads TGTGCCAGCAGCTTGACAGTGGGAACTAATGAAAAACTGTTTTTT.

Of note for this clonotype: One base away lies a much larger clone, so this may be a sequencing read error. The J gene is TRBJ1-5, the V gene TRBV20-1; a weak D match, TRBD1 (5 bases). In germline, CDR1 is DFQATT, CDR2 SNEGSKA (reference sequence). The CDR3 is 16 amino acids. The V and J ends lost 0 bases and 0 bases respectively, with 12 bases between them. The CDR3 region is CSARDFRQNSNQPQHF. The CDR3 nucleotides are TGCAGTGCTAGAGATTTCAGACAGAATAGCAATCAGCCCCAGCATTTT.